This TCR beta chain was recovered during a study of beta chain features in type 1 diabetes. The table lists this clone with a few counts. Isolated RNA was reverse transcribed in full, so expressed TCRB transcripts were sequenced. Clones were read by immunoSEQ multiplex PCR, and TCRdb kept only the in-frame ones, dropping some. The sample has about 220,000 clones, approximately 11% seen once; the top ten hold roughly 1.4%. The source is a man younger than 30 in good health. The specimen sequenced was central memory CD4+ T cells from blood.

The CDR3 DNA follows: TGTGCCAGCAGTTACTCTCCTGGACGGATCTACGAGCAGTACTTC. It translates to CASSYSPGRIYEQYF. V usage is TRBV6-5 and J usage is TRBJ2-7, with D uncertain. The CDR3 is made up of 15 amino acids. Germline V CDR1 and CDR2: MNHEY, SVGAGI. Trimming took off 0 bases at V and 3 bases at J, with 12 bases between the two ends.